The next 3 T cell receptor beta chains were all read from a single sample in a study of T cells in Graves' hyperthyroidism and ophthalmopathy. TCR beta CDR3 region amplification was performed from RNA transcripts. First-round RT-PCR of the TCR CDR3 relied on the HTBI primer set. TCRdb called the multiplex PCR reads again in MiXCR, with one record for every CDR3 protein. The data show some 580,000 distinct CDR3 sequences, with roughly 15% seen just once and roughly 3% held by the top ten. The specimen was blood. All receptors derive from a middle-aged woman with Graves' ophthalmopathy.

CDR3 protein: CASSLGLAGVQRVQETQYF. The DNA for the CDR3 is TGTGCCAGCAGCTTGGGACTAGCGGGGGTCCAAAGGGTGCAAGAGACCCAGTACTTC. This chain uses TRBV5-6 with TRBJ2-5, with 12 nucleotides matching TRBD2. With 0 bases clipped from V and 2 bases from J, the junction kept 11 bases outside the gene matches. The germline gives CDR1 SGHDT, CDR2 YYEEEE. This CDR3 is 19 amino acids long.

The rearrangement links TRBV7-9 to TRBJ1-3, with TRBD1 identical over 7 bases. The trim removed 8 bases at V and 0 bases at J, leaving 7 bases unmatched. Germline assignment: CDR1 SEHNR and CDR2 FQNEAQ (reference sequence). The CDR3 consists of 15 residues. In DNA form, the CDR3 reads TGTGCCAGCGGGAGGACAGGACACTCTGGAAACACCATATATTTT. This encodes CASGRTGHSGNTIYF.

In DNA, the CDR3 is TGTGCCAGCAGCCCACAGGGGGATGCGAGAGAGACCCAGTACTTC. Translation: CASSPQGDARETQYF. This chain uses TRBV11-3 with TRBJ2-5; the match to TRBD1 covers 8 bases. The CDR3 has 15 amino acids. Germline V CDR1 and CDR2: SGHNT, YENEEA. V gave up 5 bases and J gave up 4 bases; unmatched junction bases: 9.